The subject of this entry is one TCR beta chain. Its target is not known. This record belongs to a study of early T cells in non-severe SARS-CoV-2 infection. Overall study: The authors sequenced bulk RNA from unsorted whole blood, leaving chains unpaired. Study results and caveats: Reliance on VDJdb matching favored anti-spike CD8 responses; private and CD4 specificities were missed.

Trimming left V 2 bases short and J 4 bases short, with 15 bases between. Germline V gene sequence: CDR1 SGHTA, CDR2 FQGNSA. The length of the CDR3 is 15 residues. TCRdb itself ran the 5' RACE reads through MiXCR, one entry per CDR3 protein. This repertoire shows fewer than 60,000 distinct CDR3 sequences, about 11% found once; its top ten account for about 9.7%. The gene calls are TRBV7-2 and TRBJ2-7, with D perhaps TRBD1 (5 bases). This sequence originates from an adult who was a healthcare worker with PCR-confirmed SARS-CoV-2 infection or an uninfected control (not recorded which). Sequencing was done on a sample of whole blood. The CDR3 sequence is CASSLRQPNGYEQYF. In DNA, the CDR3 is TGTGCCAGCAGCTTAAGACAGCCTAACGGGTACGAGCAGTACTTC.